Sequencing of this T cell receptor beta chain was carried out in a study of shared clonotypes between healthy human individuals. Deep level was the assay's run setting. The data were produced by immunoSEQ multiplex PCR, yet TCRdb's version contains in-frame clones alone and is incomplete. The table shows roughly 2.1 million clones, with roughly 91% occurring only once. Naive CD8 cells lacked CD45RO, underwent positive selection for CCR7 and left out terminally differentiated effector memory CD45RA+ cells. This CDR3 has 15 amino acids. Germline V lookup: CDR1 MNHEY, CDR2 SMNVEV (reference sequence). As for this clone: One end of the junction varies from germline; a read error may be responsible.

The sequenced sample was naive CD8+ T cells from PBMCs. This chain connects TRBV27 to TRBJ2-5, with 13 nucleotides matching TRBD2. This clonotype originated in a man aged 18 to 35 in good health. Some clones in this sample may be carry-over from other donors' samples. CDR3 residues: CASSTGTSGIEAQYF. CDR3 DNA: TGTGCCAGCAGTACCGGGACTAGCGGGATAGAGGCCCAGTACTTC.